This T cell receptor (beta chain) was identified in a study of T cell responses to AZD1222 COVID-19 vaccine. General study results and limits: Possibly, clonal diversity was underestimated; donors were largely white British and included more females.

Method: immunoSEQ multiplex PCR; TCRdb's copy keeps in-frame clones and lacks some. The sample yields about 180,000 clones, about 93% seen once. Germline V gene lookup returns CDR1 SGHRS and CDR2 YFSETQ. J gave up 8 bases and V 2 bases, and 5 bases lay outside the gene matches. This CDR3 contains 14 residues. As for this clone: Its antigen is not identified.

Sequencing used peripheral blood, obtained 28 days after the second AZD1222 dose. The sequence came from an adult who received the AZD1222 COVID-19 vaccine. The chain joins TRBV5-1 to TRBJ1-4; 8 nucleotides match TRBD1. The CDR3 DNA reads TGCGCCAGCAGCTTCAACAGGGGGGGAGAAAAACTGTTTTTT. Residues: CASSFNRGGEKLFF.